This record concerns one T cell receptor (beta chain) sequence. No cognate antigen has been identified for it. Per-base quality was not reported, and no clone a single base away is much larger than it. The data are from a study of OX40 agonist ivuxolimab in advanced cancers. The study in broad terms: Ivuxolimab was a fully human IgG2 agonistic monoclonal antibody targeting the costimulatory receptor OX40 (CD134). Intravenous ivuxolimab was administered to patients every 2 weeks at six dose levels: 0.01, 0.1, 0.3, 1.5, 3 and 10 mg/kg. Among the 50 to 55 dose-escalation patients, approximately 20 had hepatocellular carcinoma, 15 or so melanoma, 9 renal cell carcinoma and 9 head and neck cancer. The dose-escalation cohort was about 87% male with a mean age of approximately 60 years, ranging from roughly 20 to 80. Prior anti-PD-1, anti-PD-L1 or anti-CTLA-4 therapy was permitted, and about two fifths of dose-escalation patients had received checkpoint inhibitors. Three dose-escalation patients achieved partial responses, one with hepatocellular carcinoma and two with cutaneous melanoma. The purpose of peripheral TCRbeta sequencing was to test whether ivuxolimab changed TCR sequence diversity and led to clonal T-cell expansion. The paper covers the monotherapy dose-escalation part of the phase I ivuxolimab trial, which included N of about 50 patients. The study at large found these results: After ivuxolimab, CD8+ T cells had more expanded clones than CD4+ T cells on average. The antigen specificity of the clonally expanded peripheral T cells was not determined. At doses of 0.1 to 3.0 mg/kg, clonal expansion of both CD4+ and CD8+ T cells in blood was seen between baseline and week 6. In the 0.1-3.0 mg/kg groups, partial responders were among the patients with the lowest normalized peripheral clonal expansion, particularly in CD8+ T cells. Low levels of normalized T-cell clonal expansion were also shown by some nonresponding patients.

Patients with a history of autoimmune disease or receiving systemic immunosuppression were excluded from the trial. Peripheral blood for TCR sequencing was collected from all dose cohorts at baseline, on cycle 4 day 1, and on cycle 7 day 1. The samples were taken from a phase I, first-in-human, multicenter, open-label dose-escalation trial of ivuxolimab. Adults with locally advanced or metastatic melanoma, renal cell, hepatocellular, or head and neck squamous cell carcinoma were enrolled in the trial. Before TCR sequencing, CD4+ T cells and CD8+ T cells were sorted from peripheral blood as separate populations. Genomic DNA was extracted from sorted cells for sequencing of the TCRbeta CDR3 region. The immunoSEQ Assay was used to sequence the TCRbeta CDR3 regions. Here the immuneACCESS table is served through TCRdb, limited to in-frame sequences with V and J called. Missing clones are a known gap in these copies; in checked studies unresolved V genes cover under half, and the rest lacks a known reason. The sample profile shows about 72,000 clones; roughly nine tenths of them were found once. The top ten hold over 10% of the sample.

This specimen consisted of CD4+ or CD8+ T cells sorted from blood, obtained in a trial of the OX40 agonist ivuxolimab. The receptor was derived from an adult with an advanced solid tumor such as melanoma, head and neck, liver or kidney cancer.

The DNA is TGCGCCAGCAGTGAGGGTACAGTGGGTTCCTACGAGCAGTACTTC. Translated, this gives CASSEGTVGSYEQYF. This sequence uses TRBV10-1 and TRBJ2-7, with the identity of the D gene unclear. V is cut by 2 bases and J by 1 base, and the space between the germline ends is 12 bases. The CDR3 has 15 amino acids, counting the end cysteine and phenylalanine. Of the read, only the CDR3 DNA is kept; its 45 bases are in frame from base 1. From the germline V gene (reference sequence), CDR1 is WNHNN and CDR2 is SYGVQD.